This TCR beta chain was sequenced in a study of metastatic and nonmetastatic thyroid tumors. At the level of the study: Comparison of repertoires was carried out across blood and tumor or nodule tissue from malignant and benign thyroid patients.

Through MiXCR, TCRdb re-clonotyped the PCR reads. The sample has under 40,000 clones; about 15% are singletons. All patients were untreated before thyroid surgery. Germline values: CDR1 WSHSY, CDR2 SAAADI. Trimming stripped 3 bases from V and 7 bases from J, with 13 bases between. The CDR3 has 13 amino acids. This clone has a count of ten or more. V usage is TRBV10-2 and J usage is TRBJ2-7, with D possibly being TRBD2 (5 bases). The source of this sequence is a female donor with papillary thyroid cancer or a benign thyroid nodule (not recorded which). Some clones in this sample may be carry-over from other donors' samples. The sequenced sample consisted of blood. The CDR3 DNA follows: TGCGCCAGCAGTGACTCGTCAAGGAGGGAGCAGTACTTC. Translating gives CASSDSSRREQYF.